The 17 T cell receptor beta chains reported below all come from one sample, sequenced in a study of blood T cell repertoires in COVID-19. Profiling relied on immunoSEQ multiplex PCR, and the TCRdb table lists in-frame clones only, not all of them. The sample contains more than 250,000 clones, approximately 87% of which appear only once. Sequenced material: PBMCs or T cells enriched from blood (not recorded which). The source is a woman aged 30 to 39 who had recovered from COVID-19.

The chain recombines TRBV27 with TRBJ1-2; D uncertain. CDR3 length: 14 amino acids. Trimming cost V 5 bases and J 4 bases, with 14 bases left between them. Germline V gene data show CDR1 as MNHEY and CDR2 as SMNVEV (reference sequence). The CDR3 DNA is TGTGCCAGCAGTCCCTGGAGGGCGGGCTATGGCTACACCTTC. Its translation is CASSPWRAGYGYTF.

J is TRBJ2-1 and V is TRBV9, with 8 bases identical to TRBD2. The V segment lost 4 bases and the J segment 9 bases; nucleotides outside the gene matches: 15. The CDR3 has 16 residues. The V gene's germline CDR1 is SGDLS and CDR2 YYNGEE. The CDR3 region has the DNA TGTGCCAGCAGCTTCATCGGGGGGGCCGCATGGAGTGAGCAGTTCTTC. This translates into CASSFIGGAAWSEQFF.

In DNA form, the CDR3 reads TGTGCCAGCAGTGATACAGGGGGAACCTATGGCTACACCTTC. Protein: CASSDTGGTYGYTF. This chain joins TRBV2 and TRBJ1-2, with 8 bases identical to TRBD1. Trimming at V came to 3 bases and at J to 4 bases, leaving 4 bases not matched to a gene. Germline CDR1 is SNHLY and CDR2 is FYNNEI. CDR3 length equals 14 residues.

The genes are TRBV19 and TRBJ1-2; D unclear. Germline CDR1 and CDR2: LNHDA and SQIVND (reference sequence). The CDR3 extends over 11 amino acids. The V gene lost 8 bases and the J gene lost 2 bases, with 6 bases spanning the gap. The CDR3 loop reads CASQLNYGYTF. The CDR3 DNA follows: TGTGCCAGTCAGTTAAACTATGGCTACACCTTC.

The rearrangement joins TRBV11-1 to TRBJ2-3; a possible D gene is TRBD1 (5 bases). The CDR3 sequence is 16 residues long. V dropped 3 bases and J dropped 5 bases, with 18 bases sitting between them. CDR1 is SGHAT, CDR2 FQDESV, per germline (reference sequence). CDR3 region: CASSLDEGARGDTQYF. CDR3 DNA sequence: TGTGCCAGCAGCTTGGATGAAGGGGCCCGCGGAGATACGCAGTATTTT.

The J gene is TRBJ1-1, the V gene TRBV5-6; no clear D gene. This CDR3 has 12 residues. V was shortened by 2 bases and J by 8 bases, with 10 bases between the two germline ends. The germline gives CDR1 SGHDT, CDR2 YYEEEE. In DNA, the CDR3 is TGTGCCAGCAGCTTAGGTCCCGGGGAAGCTTTCTTT. Protein product: CASSLGPGEAFF.

The chain joins TRBV3-1 (or the pseudogene TRBV3-2) to TRBJ1-6; D not resolved. The germline V and J ends were trimmed by 1 base and 10 bases, with 14 bases remaining between them. Per germline, CDR1 LGHDT and CDR2 YNNKEL (reference sequence). The CDR3 runs 15 residues. The CDR3 region has the DNA TGTGCCAGCAGCCAAGTTGGGGAGTTTGGGTCACCCCTCCACTTT. Encoded protein: CASSQVGEFGSPLHF.

The rearrangement uses TRBV10-3 and TRBJ2-2; 10 bases map to TRBD2. The CDR3 has 15 residues. Germline loops: CDR1 ENHRY, CDR2 SYGVKD. V lost 6 bases and J lost 5; bases outside the gene matches: 6. Here the CDR3 DNA reads TGTGCCATCAGCCTCAGCGGGGGGGCGACCGGGGAGCTGTTTTTT. This sequence encodes CAISLSGGATGELFF.

Here the CDR3 reads CASSLSLGSTGELFF. The CDR3 nucleotides are TGTGCCAGCAGCTTGAGCCTGGGGAGCACCGGGGAGCTGTTTTTT. The rearrangement joins TRBV5-4 to TRBJ2-2, with a possible D match to TRBD2 (5 bases). V lost 1 base to trimming and J lost 4 bases, with 11 bases between them. The CDR3 sequence is 15 residues long. Germline-derived CDR1 and CDR2 are SGHNT and YYREEE (reference sequence).

The rearrangement links TRBV10-3 to TRBJ1-1; possible D gene TRBD1, 5 bases. V gave up 6 bases and J gave up 5 bases, with 19 bases separating them. This CDR3 has 15 residues. Per the germline V gene, CDR1 is ENHRY and CDR2 is SYGVKD. CDR3 protein: CAISPAAGGRTEAFF. For the CDR3, the DNA is TGTGCCATCAGCCCGGCTGCCGGGGGTAGGACTGAAGCTTTCTTT.

The chain has TRBV9 and TRBJ1-6; TRBD1 matches 7 bases. The CDR3 runs 15 residues. Losses at the gene ends were 5 bases for V and 8 bases for J; bases not matched to a gene: 10. CDR1 SGDLS and CDR2 YYNGEE come from the germline V gene. The CDR3 bases are TGTGCCAGCAGGACCGACAGGGTTGGGGATTCACCCCTCCACTTT. Residues: CASRTDRVGDSPLHF.

The V gene is TRBV2, the J gene TRBJ1-2; 8 bases align to TRBD1. CDR1 is SNHLY and CDR2 is FYNNEI in the germline V gene. The CDR3 is 14 amino acids. V trimming: 4 bases; J trimming: 0 bases; junction bases outside the gene matches: 1. The CDR3 sequence: CASSADRANYGYTF. DNA of the CDR3: TGTGCCAGCAGTGCGGACAGGGCTAACTATGGCTACACCTTC.

About this clone: Other DNA sequences in this sample translate to the same CDR3. The rearrangement uses TRBV7-3 and TRBJ2-3; D unclear. This CDR3 has 13 amino acids. Germline assignment: CDR1 SGHTA and CDR2 FQGTGA. Trimming took 5 bases from V and 4 from J, leaving 10 bases between them. In DNA, the CDR3 is TGTGCCAGCAGCCCCAATGCGGCAGATACGCAGTATTTT. This translates into CASSPNAADTQYF.

Only a few counts were recorded for this clone. J is TRBJ2-7 and V is TRBV28, with unresolved D. The V end lost 2 bases, the J end lost 7 bases, and 9 bases lay between the germline ends. CDR1 and CDR2 from the germline V gene are MDHEN and SYDVKM. CDR3 length: 12 amino acids. The CDR3 loop is CASSLTRWEQYF. The CDR3 DNA reads TGTGCCAGCAGTTTAACGCGTTGGGAGCAGTACTTC.

The chain carries TRBV2 and TRBJ1-1; 7 bases match TRBD1. Looked up from germline, CDR1 is SNHLY and CDR2 is FYNNEI. This CDR3 is 14 amino acids long. With 7 bases clipped from V and 2 bases from J, the junction kept 7 bases outside the gene matches. CDR3 DNA sequence: TGTGCCAGCACAAAGGGACAGTCTAACACTGAAGCTTTCTTT. Its protein product is CASTKGQSNTEAFF.

The genes are TRBV27 and TRBJ2-3, with D perhaps matching TRBD1 (6 bases). Trimming removed 6 bases at V and 6 bases at J, with 13 bases between. The CDR3 loop spans 13 amino acids. Germline-derived CDR1 and CDR2 are MNHEY and SMNVEV (reference sequence). In DNA form, the CDR3 reads TGTGCCAGCAGCAATACAGGGCCCGATACGCAGTATTTT. Amino acid sequence: CASSNTGPDTQYF.

In its sample, this clone was seen once. This chain uses TRBV24-1 with TRBJ1-2, with TRBD1 identical over 8 bases. The CDR3 extends over 16 amino acids. Germline loops: CDR1 KGHDR, CDR2 SFDVKD. With 3 bases clipped from V and 3 bases from J, the junction kept 8 bases outside the gene matches. The CDR3 sequence: CATSDPDGQGDYGYTF. In DNA form, the CDR3 reads TGTGCCACCAGTGATCCTGACGGACAGGGTGACTATGGCTACACCTTC.